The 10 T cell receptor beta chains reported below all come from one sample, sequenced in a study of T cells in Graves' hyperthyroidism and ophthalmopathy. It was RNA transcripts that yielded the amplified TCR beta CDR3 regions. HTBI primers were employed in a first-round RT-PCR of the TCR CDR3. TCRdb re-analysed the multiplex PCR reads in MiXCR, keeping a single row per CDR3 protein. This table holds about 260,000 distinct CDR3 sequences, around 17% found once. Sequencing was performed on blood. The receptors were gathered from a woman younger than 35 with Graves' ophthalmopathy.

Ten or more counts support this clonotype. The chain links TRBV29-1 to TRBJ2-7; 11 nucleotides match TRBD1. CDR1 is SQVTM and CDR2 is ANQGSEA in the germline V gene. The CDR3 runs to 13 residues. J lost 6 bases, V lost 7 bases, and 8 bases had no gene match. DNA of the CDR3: TGCAGCGCGAACCGGGACAGGGGGAGCGAGCAGTACTTC. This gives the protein CSANRDRGSEQYF.

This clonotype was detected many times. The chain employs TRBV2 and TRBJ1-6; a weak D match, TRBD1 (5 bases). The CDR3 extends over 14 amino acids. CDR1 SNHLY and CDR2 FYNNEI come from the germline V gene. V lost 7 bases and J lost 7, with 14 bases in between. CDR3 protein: CASKPGPLNSPLHF. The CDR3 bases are TGTGCCAGCAAACCGGGACCGTTAAATTCACCCCTCCACTTT.

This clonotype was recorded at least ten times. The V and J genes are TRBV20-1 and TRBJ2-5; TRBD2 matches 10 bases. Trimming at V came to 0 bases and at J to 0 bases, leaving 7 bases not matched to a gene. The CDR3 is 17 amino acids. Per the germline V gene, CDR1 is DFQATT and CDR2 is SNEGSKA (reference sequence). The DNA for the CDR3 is TGCAGTGCTAGAGACAGGACTAGCGGTACATACCAAGAGACCCAGTACTTC. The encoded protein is CSARDRTSGTYQETQYF.

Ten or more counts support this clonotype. The CDR3 DNA reads as TGTGCCAGCAGTTTTCCGGGACTAGCGGTTCTCTCCTACGAGCAGTACTTC. Amino acids: CASSFPGLAVLSYEQYF. This chain uses TRBV27 with TRBJ2-7, with 11 bases lining up with TRBD2. This CDR3 is 17 amino acids long. V trimming: 3 bases; J trimming: 0 bases; junction bases outside the gene matches: 7. CDR1 and CDR2 (germline): MNHEY, SMNVEV (reference sequence).

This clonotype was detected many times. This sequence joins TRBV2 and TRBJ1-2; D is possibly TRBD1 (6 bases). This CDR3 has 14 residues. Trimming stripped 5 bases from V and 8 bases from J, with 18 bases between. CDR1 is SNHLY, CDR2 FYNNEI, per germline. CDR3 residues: CASSSTRGNKGYTF. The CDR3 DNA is TGTGCCAGCAGTTCCACCAGGGGAAACAAGGGCTACACCTTC.

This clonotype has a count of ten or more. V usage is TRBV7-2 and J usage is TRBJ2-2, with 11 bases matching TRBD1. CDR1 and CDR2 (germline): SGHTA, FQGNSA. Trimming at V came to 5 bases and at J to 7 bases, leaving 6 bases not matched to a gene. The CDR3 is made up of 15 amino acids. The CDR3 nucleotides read TGTGCCAGCAGCGAATGGACAGGGGGCGGCGGGGAGCTGTTTTTT. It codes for CASSEWTGGGGELFF.

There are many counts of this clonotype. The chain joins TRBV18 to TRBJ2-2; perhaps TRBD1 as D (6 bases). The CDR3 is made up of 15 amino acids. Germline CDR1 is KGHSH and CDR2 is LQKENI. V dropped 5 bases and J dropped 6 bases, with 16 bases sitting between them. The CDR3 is CASSTGSSASGELFF. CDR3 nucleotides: TGTGCCAGCTCAACAGGGTCCTCAGCGTCCGGGGAGCTGTTTTTT.

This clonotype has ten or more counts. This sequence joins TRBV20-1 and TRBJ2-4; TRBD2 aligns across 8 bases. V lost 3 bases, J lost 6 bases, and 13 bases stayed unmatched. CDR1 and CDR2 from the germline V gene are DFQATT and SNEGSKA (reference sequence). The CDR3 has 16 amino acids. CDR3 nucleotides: TGCAGTGCTAGGCCCCGTGGACTAGCAGCCCGAAACATTCAGTACTTC. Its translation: CSARPRGLAARNIQYF.

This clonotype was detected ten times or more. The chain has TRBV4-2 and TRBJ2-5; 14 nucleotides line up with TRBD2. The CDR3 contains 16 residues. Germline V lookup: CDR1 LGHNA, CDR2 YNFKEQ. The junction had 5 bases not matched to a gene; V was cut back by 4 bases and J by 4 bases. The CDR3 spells CASSRSGLAGAETQYF. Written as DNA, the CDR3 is TGTGCCAGCAGCCGGTCGGGACTAGCGGGAGCAGAGACCCAGTACTTC.

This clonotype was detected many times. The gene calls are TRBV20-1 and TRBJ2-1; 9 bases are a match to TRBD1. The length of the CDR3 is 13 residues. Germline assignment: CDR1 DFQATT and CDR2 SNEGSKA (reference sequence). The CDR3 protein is CRPGDRDFGEQFF. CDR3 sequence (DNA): TGCAGACCCGGGGACAGGGATTTTGGTGAGCAGTTCTTC.